A single sample gave rise to the 27 T cell receptor beta chains below, sequenced in a study of blood T cell repertoires in COVID-19. Generated by immunoSEQ multiplex PCR, the TCRdb table keeps only in-frame clones and is missing some. The table includes over 130,000 clones, just over 85% detected once. Sequencing used peripheral blood. Receptors were obtained from a man aged 70-80 years with acute or convalescent COVID-19.

The rearrangement links TRBV6-6 to TRBJ2-5; the D gene is possibly TRBD2 (5 bases). V was pared by 7 bases and J by 7 bases, with 22 bases between. Germline CDR1 reads MNHNY; CDR2 reads SVGAGI (reference sequence). CDR3 size: 15 residues. The CDR3: CASKYGGTGVGTQYF. The CDR3 nucleotides are TGTGCCAGCAAGTACGGAGGAACCGGTGTGGGGACCCAGTACTTC.

This clone was picked up one time. The gene calls are TRBV30 and TRBJ1-5; 8 bases map to TRBD1. Germline CDR1 is GTSNPN and CDR2 is SVGIG (reference sequence). This CDR3 is built from 15 residues. V was clipped by 2 bases and J by 1 base; unmatched bases: 4. The CDR3 is CAWSPDRDSNQPQHF. Here the CDR3 DNA reads TGTGCCTGGAGTCCGGACAGGGACAGCAATCAGCCCCAGCATTTT. The entire variable domain, with the rest obtained from reference TRBV30 and TRBJ1-5, is as follows: SQTIHQWPATLVQPVGSPLSLECTVEGTSNPNLYWYRQAAGRGLQLLFYSVGIGQISSEVPQNLSASRPQDRQFILSSKKLLLSDSGFYLCAWSPDRDSNQPQHFGDGTRLSIL.

This chain uses TRBV27 with TRBJ2-1, with 8 nucleotides matching TRBD2. The germline V gene has CDR1 MNHEY and CDR2 SMNVEV (reference sequence). V was clipped by 3 bases and J by 3 bases; unmatched bases: 7. There are 16 residues in the CDR3. This chain's CDR3 is CASSFGGAGVYNEQFF. The CDR3 coding sequence is TGTGCCAGCAGTTTTGGGGGAGCGGGAGTCTACAATGAGCAGTTCTTC.

The rearrangement joins TRBV19 to TRBJ1-1; D unresolved. This CDR3 has 13 residues. Trimming stripped 1 base from V and 5 bases from J, with 8 bases between. CDR1 is LNHDA, CDR2 SQIVND, per germline (reference sequence). The CDR3 sequence is CASSIVGSTEAFF. CDR3 DNA: TGTGCCAGTAGTATAGTGGGGAGTACTGAAGCTTTCTTT.

The CDR3 protein is CASSLGAGEGYEQYF. CDR3 nucleotides: TGTGCCAGCAGCTTAGGGGCGGGAGAAGGCTACGAGCAGTACTTC. V and J are TRBV7-2 and TRBJ2-7, with 7 bases lining up with TRBD2. This CDR3 has 15 amino acids. Germline V CDR1 and CDR2: SGHTA, FQGNSA. The J segment lost 3 bases and the V segment lost 1 base, leaving 6 bases of the junction unmatched.

Here the CDR3 DNA reads TGTGCCAGCAGCTTAAATAGCGCCTATGAGCAGTTCTTC. Protein sequence: CASSLNSAYEQFF. The chain combines TRBV7-3 with TRBJ2-1, with a possible D match to TRBD2 (5 bases). V was trimmed by 1 base and J by 8 bases, leaving 9 bases between them. Germline lookup yields CDR1 SGHTA and CDR2 FQGTGA. This CDR3 contains 13 residues.

This chain uses TRBV7-8 with TRBJ2-1, with D unclear. Germline-derived CDR1 and CDR2 are SGHVS and FQNEAQ. V lost 4 bases, J lost 2 bases, and 15 bases lay in between. This CDR3 has 16 residues. The CDR3 nucleotides read TGTGCCAGCAGCTCGGTTAGTTCTCTTCCCTACAATGAGCAGTTCTTC. Translation gives CASSSVSSLPYNEQFF.

Note on this clone: At one of its ends the junction is not consistent with the germline gene, which may arise from a read error. The rearrangement uses TRBV7-7 and TRBJ2-7; tentative D call: TRBD1 (6 bases). The germline CDR1 and CDR2 sequences are SSHAT and FNYEAQ (reference sequence). The CDR3 spans 13 residues. The CDR3 nucleotides read TGTGCTAGCAGCCAGGGGAAAGCCTACGAGCAGTACTTC. Protein: CASSQGKAYEQYF.

The genes are TRBV19 and TRBJ2-5, with 16 positions matching TRBD2. With V trimmed by 6 bases and J by 2 bases, 6 bases remained unmatched. Germline lookup yields CDR1 LNHDA and CDR2 SQIVND (reference sequence). This CDR3 comprises 17 residues. CDR3 amino acids: CASSPGLAGGNQETQYF. Here the CDR3 DNA reads TGTGCCAGTAGCCCGGGACTAGCGGGAGGGAATCAAGAGACCCAGTACTTC.

This clone was detected only once. The rearrangement uses TRBV19 and TRBJ2-1; 7 bases fit TRBD2. V gave up 1 base and J gave up 10 bases; unmatched junction bases: 4. The V gene's germline CDR1 is LNHDA and CDR2 SQIVND (reference sequence). There are 13 residues in the CDR3. The CDR3 here is CASSIGLAVEQFF. The DNA of the CDR3 is TGTGCCAGTAGTATAGGACTAGCAGTCGAGCAGTTCTTC.

V is TRBV13 and J is TRBJ2-1; 11 nucleotides line up with TRBD2. CDR3 length: 16 amino acids. Germline lookup yields CDR1 PRHDT and CDR2 FYEKMQ (reference sequence). V was clipped by 4 bases and J by 3 bases; unmatched bases: 5. DNA of the CDR3: TGTGCCAGCAGCTCAGCTGGGACTAGCGGCTACAATGAGCAGTTCTTC. It encodes CASSSAGTSGYNEQFF.

This clone occurred once. The V and J genes are TRBV27 and TRBJ2-1; possible D gene TRBD2, 6 bases. The CDR3 spans 14 residues. Germline V lookup: CDR1 MNHEY, CDR2 SMNVEV (reference sequence). V was pared by 5 bases and J by 4 bases, with 12 bases between. The CDR3 region is CASSASSAYNEQFF. CDR3 DNA sequence: TGTGCCAGCAGTGCTTCTAGCGCGTACAATGAGCAGTTCTTC.

The chain combines TRBV24-1 with TRBJ2-1; 7 positions match TRBD1. The CDR3 is made up of 16 amino acids. V shed 1 base, J shed 2 bases, and the junction held 4 bases outside the gene matches. The germline CDR1 and CDR2 sequences are KGHDR and SFDVKD. The CDR3 loop is CATSDFTGVAYNEQFF. The CDR3 nucleotides are TGTGCCACCAGTGATTTTACAGGGGTAGCCTACAATGAGCAGTTCTTC.

In its sample, this clone was seen a few times. The rearrangement uses TRBV24-1 and TRBJ2-5, with D maybe TRBD1 (6 bases). Germline loops: CDR1 KGHDR, CDR2 SFDVKD. The V end was cut by 4 bases, the J end by 3 bases, with 8 bases between. The CDR3 is 13 amino acids. The CDR3 nucleotides are TGTGCCACCAGTGAGAACAGGGAAGAGACCCAGTACTTC. Translation: CATSENREETQYF.

The chain carries TRBV9 and TRBJ2-5, with TRBD1 matching over 7 bases. CDR1 is SGDLS and CDR2 is YYNGEE in the germline V gene. The CDR3 totals 14 residues. The V segment lost 4 bases and the J segment 3 bases; nucleotides outside the gene matches: 6. The CDR3, as DNA: TGTGCCAGCAGCCGGACAGGTCCCGAAGAGACCCAGTACTTC. Encoded protein: CASSRTGPEETQYF.

The chain couples TRBV7-8 to TRBJ2-7; TRBD2 matches at 7 bases. The CDR3 length is 14 residues. J gave up 2 bases and V 2 bases, and 3 bases lay outside the gene matches. Germline V CDR1 and CDR2: SGHVS, FQNEAQ. Written as DNA, the CDR3 is TGTGCCAGCAGCTTATGGGAGGGACCCTACGAGCAGTACTTC. Its protein product is CASSLWEGPYEQYF.

The chain has TRBV9 and TRBJ2-1, with 8 bases aligning to TRBD2. After removal of 3 bases from V and 3 bases from J, the junction contained 5 bases not matched to a gene. The CDR3 runs to 15 residues. The germline V gene encodes CDR1 SGDLS and CDR2 YYNGEE. CDR3 nucleotides: TGTGCCAGCAGCGCAGCGGGAGTTGTCTACAATGAGCAGTTCTTC. Amino acids: CASSAAGVVYNEQFF. The whole variable domain, remainder taken from reference TRBV9 and TRBJ2-1, is DSGVTQTPKHLITATGQRVTLRCSPRSGDLSVYWYQQSLDQGLQFLIQYYNGEERAKGNILERFSAQQFPDLHSELNLSSLELGDSALYFCASSAAGVVYNEQFFGPGTRLTVL.

The CDR3 nucleotides are TGTGCCTGGACCCCCCCGGAGACTAGCGGAGGGGGAGATACGCAGTATTTT. Amino acids: CAWTPPETSGGGDTQYF. The rearrangement joins TRBV30 to TRBJ2-3, with 9 bases identical to TRBD2. This CDR3 is built from 17 residues. Germline CDR1 is GTSNPN and CDR2 is SVGIG (reference sequence). V lost 4 bases and J lost 5; bases outside the gene matches: 16.

This sequence joins TRBV6-2 or TRBV6-3 and TRBJ2-1, with 9 nucleotides matching TRBD2. The J segment lost 3 bases and the V segment lost 0 bases, leaving 3 bases of the junction unmatched. Germline CDR1 MNHEY, CDR2 SVGEGT. The CDR3 has 16 amino acids. In DNA, the CDR3 is TGTGCCAGCAGTTACTCTGGTAGCGGGGGCTACAATGAGCAGTTCTTC. Translation: CASSYSGSGGYNEQFF.

DNA for the CDR3: TGTGCCAGCAGCCAAGATCGTCCTGGACTAGCGGGAGTAGCCGAGCAGTACTTC. Residues: CASSQDRPGLAGVAEQYF. The gene calls are TRBV4-2 and TRBJ2-7; TRBD2 aligns across 13 bases. CDR3 length: 18 residues. CDR1 is LGHNA, CDR2 YNFKEQ, per germline. The trim removed 0 bases at V and 6 bases at J, leaving 11 bases unmatched.

By frequency in the sample, this clone is medium-sized. This rearrangement joins TRBV19 to TRBJ1-3; TRBD1 aligns across 9 bases. There are 15 residues in the CDR3. The V and J ends lost 6 bases and 3 bases, in that order; junction bases with no gene match: 6. Germline V gene data show CDR1 as LNHDA and CDR2 as SQIVND (reference sequence). The DNA of the CDR3 is TGTGCCAGTAGATATGGGACAGGGCATGGAAACACCATATATTTT. This sequence encodes CASRYGTGHGNTIYF. The full variable domain, rest sourced from reference TRBV19 and TRBJ1-3, is DGGITQSPKYLFRKEGQNVTLSCEQNLNHDAMYWYRQDPGQGLRLIYYSQIVNDFQKGDIAEGYSVSREKKESFPLTVTSAQKNPTAFYLCASRYGTGHGNTIYFGEGSWLTVV.

V is TRBV29-1 and J is TRBJ1-2; D remains unclear. V lost 6 bases, J lost 12 bases, and 8 bases lay in between. CDR3 length: 8 amino acids. Germline CDR1 and CDR2: SQVTM and ANQGSEA. The CDR3 nucleotides are TGCAGCGTGGAGAGGGACACCTTC. This encodes CSVERDTF.

This clone appeared a single time. This chain uses TRBV19 with TRBJ1-4, with D uncertain. Per the germline V gene, CDR1 is LNHDA and CDR2 is SQIVND (reference sequence). This CDR3 is built from 18 residues. Trimming took off 1 base at V and 8 bases at J, with 23 bases between the two ends. The CDR3 DNA follows: TGTGCCAGTAGTATAGGAAATCGAATGGCGGGGATTGGAGAAAAACTGTTTTTT. As protein: CASSIGNRMAGIGEKLFF.

This clone was seen a few times. The rearrangement uses TRBV5-1 and TRBJ2-7, with 16 bases lining up with TRBD2. J lost 5 bases, V lost 7 bases, and 15 bases had no gene match. Germline V lookup: CDR1 SGHRS, CDR2 YFSETQ. This CDR3 has 18 amino acids. The CDR3 reads CASLFPGLAGGLPHEQYF. DNA for the CDR3: TGCGCCAGCCTCTTCCCGGGACTAGCGGGAGGGCTGCCCCACGAGCAGTACTTC.

The chain joins TRBV7-3 to TRBJ2-1; 12 nucleotides agree with TRBD1. CDR3 length: 18 residues. CDR1 SGHTA and CDR2 FQGTGA come from the germline V gene. With V trimmed by 2 bases and J by 4 bases, 9 bases remained unmatched. CDR3 amino acids: CASSLRSWGQGAYNEQFF. The DNA for the CDR3 is TGTGCCAGCAGCTTACGAAGTTGGGGACAGGGGGCGTACAATGAGCAGTTCTTC.

The chain combines TRBV9 with TRBJ1-1; TRBD1 agrees at 7 bases. The CDR3 is made up of 16 amino acids. From germline, CDR1 is SGDLS and CDR2 YYNGEE. V dropped 0 bases and J dropped 1; count of bases not matched to a gene: 6. Here the CDR3 DNA reads TGTGCCAGCAGCGTAGGGACAGGTTGGGGGAACACTGAAGCTTTCTTT. This encodes CASSVGTGWGNTEAFF.

The chain is built from TRBV28 and TRBJ1-3; 8 nucleotides align to TRBD1. Trimming at V came to 6 bases and at J to 8 bases, leaving 18 bases not matched to a gene. This CDR3 contains 17 residues. CDR1 is MDHEN, CDR2 SYDVKM, per germline. The CDR3 spells CASSFYGQGPSGDTIYF. For the CDR3, the DNA is TGTGCCAGCAGCTTTTACGGACAGGGCCCATCCGGAGACACCATATATTTT.